This TCR beta chain appears in the sequencing data of a study of OX40 agonist ivuxolimab in advanced cancers. Looking at the study overall: Partial responses were recorded for three patients, including one with hepatocellular carcinoma and two with cutaneous melanoma.

The length of the CDR3 is 15 residues. Trimming took off 1 base at V and 5 bases at J, with 12 bases between the two ends. From germline, CDR1 is LNHNV and CDR2 YYDKDF (reference sequence). Assay: immunoSEQ multiplex PCR; the TCRdb copy retains only in-frame clones and omits some. The sample shows some 78,000 clones, 92% of them seen only once. Source: CD4+ or CD8+ T cells sorted from blood, taken in a trial of the OX40 agonist ivuxolimab. The TCR comes from an adult with an advanced solid tumor such as melanoma, head and neck, liver or kidney cancer. The chain is built from TRBV15 and TRBJ2-1, with D perhaps assigned TRBD1 or TRBD2 (6 bases each). CDR3 sequence reads: CATSRAGGGDNEQFF. The CDR3 DNA sequence: TGTGCCACCAGCAGAGCCGGGGGCGGCGACAATGAGCAGTTCTTC.